These T cell receptor beta chains were read from a single sample in a study of cytomegalovirus exposure and HLA in healthy donors. Generated by immunoSEQ multiplex PCR, the TCRdb table keeps only in-frame clones and is missing some. The top ten clones hold about 2.5% of a sample with about 170,000 clones, about 69% of them seen once. The source material was PBMCs. Source of these receptors: a human donor in good health. The CDR3 runs from the conserved cysteine through the conserved F or W. The order of the fields is D gene, J gene, V gene, clone size, CDR3 protein, CDR3 DNA. A D gene is named only where the DNA matches it firmly. The size field is filled for only some rows; it gives once, few, many or a size class.

TRBD1,TRBJ2-7,TRBV18,.,CASSLDRTPTYEQYF,TGTGCCAGCTCACTGGACAGGACACCCACCTACGAGCAGTACTTC
TRBD2,TRBJ2-1,TRBV12-5,.,CASGTLAGGYNEQFF,TGTGCTAGTGGCACCCTAGCGGGGGGGTACAATGAGCAGTTCTTC
.,TRBJ2-5,TRBV2,.,CASSEGSSVQETQYF,TGTGCCAGCAGTGAGGGGTCTAGCGTCCAAGAGACCCAGTACTTC
TRBD1,TRBJ2-4,TRBV5-4,.,CASSLPGQGQAKNIQYF,TGTGCCAGCAGCTTACCGGGACAGGGACAGGCCAAAAACATTCAGTACTTC
.,TRBJ2-7,TRBV6-6,.,CASSSTSNEQYF,TGTGCCAGCAGTTCGACTTCGAACGAGCAGTACTTC
.,TRBJ2-7,TRBV14,.,CASSRTGILNYEQYF,TGTGCCAGCAGCCGAACAGGGATCCTGAACTACGAGCAGTACTTC
.,TRBJ2-7,TRBV19,few,CASSPHTRSVEQYF,TGTGCCAGTAGTCCACATACCAGGTCGGTCGAGCAGTACTTC
.,TRBJ2-7,TRBV2,.,CASSHSTGSPYEQYF,TGTGCCAGCAGCCATTCCACAGGGTCTCCCTACGAGCAGTACTTC
.,TRBJ2-3,TRBV1,once,CTSSQLRTSGGFLSSTDTQYF,TGCACCAGCAGCCAGCTACGGACTAGCGGGGGGTTCCTATCTAGCACAGATACGCAGTATTTT
TRBD2,TRBJ2-1,TRBV18,.,CASSPLAGGPVNEQFF,TGTGCCAGCTCACCACTAGCGGGGGGGCCGGTCAATGAGCAGTTCTTC
.,TRBJ2-1,TRBV20-1,.,CSASWGVEQFF,TGCAGTGCTAGCTGGGGGGTAGAGCAGTTCTTC
TRBD1,TRBJ2-4,TRBV30,.,CAWSRGAKNIQYF,TGTGCCTGGTCCAGGGGGGCCAAAAACATTCAGTACTTC
.,TRBJ1-5,TRBV5-6,.,CASSLASNQPQHF,TGTGCCAGCAGCTTGGCGTCGAATCAGCCCCAGCATTTT
.,TRBJ1-5,TRBV6-1,.,CASSEAPGVSNQPQHF,TGTGCCAGCAGTGAAGCTCCCGGGGTAAGCAATCAGCCCCAGCATTTT
.,TRBJ2-6,TRBV5-1,.,CASSLAGSGANVLTF,TGCGCCAGCAGCTTGGCGGGCTCTGGGGCCAACGTCCTGACTTTC
TRBD1,TRBJ1-2,TRBV19,.,CASSPATGGAYGYTF,TGTGCCAGTAGTCCGGCGACAGGGGGTGCCTATGGCTACACCTTC
TRBD1,TRBJ2-1,TRBV5-1,.,CASSLDSDRVINEQFF,TGCGCCAGCAGCCTGGATTCAGACAGGGTAATCAATGAGCAGTTCTTC
TRBD1,TRBJ1-1,TRBV19,.,CASSIIGQGRAEAFF,TGTGCCAGTAGTATAATTGGACAGGGGAGGGCTGAAGCTTTCTTT
.,TRBJ2-6,TRBV6-1,few,CASERESGANVLTF,TGTGCCAGCGAAAGGGAGTCGGGGGCCAACGTCCTGACTTTC
.,TRBJ2-5,TRBV6-5,.,CASSYSGQRYQETQYF,TGTGCCAGCAGTTACTCCGGGCAGCGGTACCAAGAGACCCAGTACTTC
TRBD2,TRBJ2-3,TRBV29-1,.,CSVGLAEDTQYF,TGCAGCGTTGGCCTAGCGGAAGATACGCAGTATTTT
.,TRBJ1-2,TRBV6-1,.,CASIAVGGARDGYTF,TGTGCCAGCATTGCGGTGGGGGGGGCACGCGATGGCTACACCTTC
.,TRBJ2-5,TRBV15,.,CATSRDRGQETQYF,TGTGCCACCAGCAGAGACAGGGGTCAAGAGACCCAGTACTTC
.,TRBJ2-2,TRBV7-9,.,CASSSPGGVNTGELFF,TGTGCCAGCAGCTCACCTGGCGGGGTGAACACCGGGGAGCTGTTTTTT
.,TRBJ1-5,TRBV11-1,.,CASSWRAGPNQPQHF,TGTGCCAGCAGCTGGCGGGCAGGCCCAAATCAGCCCCAGCATTTT
TRBD1,TRBJ2-7,TRBV27,.,CASRPPGQGSGQYF,TGTGCCAGCAGACCCCCGGGACAGGGCAGCGGGCAGTACTTC
TRBD1,TRBJ1-1,TRBV29-1,.,CSVHGTGKFLNTEAFF,TGCAGCGTTCACGGGACAGGGAAATTTTTGAACACTGAAGCTTTCTTT
TRBD2,TRBJ2-7,TRBV19,.,CASSIGDYSEQYF,TGTGCCAGTAGTATAGGGGACTACTCCGAGCAGTACTTC
.,TRBJ1-1,TRBV15,.,CATSRDLLGGLDTEAFF,TGTGCCACCAGCAGAGATCTCTTGGGGGGGCTGGACACTGAAGCTTTCTTT
.,TRBJ1-5,TRBV11-3,.,CASSLGRGVCGQPQHF,TGTGCCAGCAGCTTAGGGAGGGGAGTCTGCGGTCAGCCCCAGCATTTT
TRBD2,TRBJ2-5,TRBV19,.,CASSIGGLAGAQETQYF,TGTGCCAGTAGTATAGGGGGCTTAGCGGGGGCACAAGAGACCCAGTACTTC